This T cell receptor (beta chain) derives from a study of T cells in Graves' hyperthyroidism and ophthalmopathy. In making diagnoses, clinical symptoms, serum thyroxine and TRAb, thyroid ultrasound and orbital computed tomography were all used. In its sample, this clonotype was seen many times. Its antigen is undetermined. Study findings and constraints: Before onset, by a median of about six months, the model predicted ophthalmopathy.

The germline V gene encodes CDR1 SQVTM and CDR2 ANQGSEA. The CDR3 extends over 15 amino acids. Trimming removed 1 base from V and 8 bases from J; junction bases left unmatched: 9. TCR beta CDR3 sequences were amplified from RNA transcripts. Researchers ran a first-round RT-PCR on the TCR CDR3 using the HTBI primer set. TCRdb reanalysed the multiplex PCR reads using MiXCR and keeps one entry per CDR3 protein. The sample lists about 400,000 distinct CDR3 sequences; roughly 13% were seen once. This chain connects TRBV29-1 to TRBJ2-1, with TRBD2 matching over 9 bases. The clonotype originates from a man aged 50 to 60 with Graves' ophthalmopathy. The sample was blood. The CDR3 DNA follows: TGCAGCGTTGAAGCGGGTGAGGTAGCGGGAGATGAGCAGTTCTTC. Translated, it gives CSVEAGEVAGDEQFF.